This T cell receptor beta chain was captured by sequencing in a study of blood T cell repertoires in COVID-19. The protocol was immunoSEQ multiplex PCR, while the TCRdb copy is restricted to in-frame clones and leaves out a portion. The sample has approximately 180,000 clones, about 87% seen once. V trimming: 3 bases; J trimming: 2 bases; junction bases outside the gene matches: 1. CDR1 is DFQATT and CDR2 is SNEGSKA in the germline V gene (reference sequence). The CDR3 spans 14 residues. The sample was peripheral blood. The receptor comes from a woman aged 45-59 years with acute or convalescent COVID-19. The chain carries TRBV20-1 and TRBJ1-3; 10 bases agree with TRBD1. CDR3 sequence (DNA): TGCAGTGCTAGTGGACAGGGGGCTGGAAACACCATATATTTT. Translated: CSASGQGAGNTIYF.